Listed below are T cell receptor beta chains from one sample, sequenced in a study of T cell clones after liver transplantation. The assay was immunoSEQ multiplex PCR, and TCRdb's table has in-frame clones only and misses some. The sample carries around 15,000 clones, more than 70% recorded once. This specimen was CD8+ T cells from blood, taken around 49 months after liver transplant. The receptors shown here come from a human patient who received a liver transplant. A share of the T cells may be of graft donor origin. The CDR3 runs from the conserved cysteine through the conserved F or W. Each record gives: J gene, clone size, D gene, V gene, CDR3 protein, CDR3 DNA. D genes are given only for firm matches. Size values are once, few and many counts, or a class for expanded clones, and some rows have none.

j_call: TRBJ1-4
clone_size: .
d_call: .
v_call: TRBV4-3
cdr3_aa: CASSQDRGVTNEKLFF
cdr3_nt: TGCGCCAGCAGCCAAGATCGCGGGGTAACTAATGAAAAACTGTTTTTT

j_call: TRBJ2-3
clone_size: .
d_call: .
v_call: TRBV7-9
cdr3_aa: CASSGTQGRSTDTQYF
cdr3_nt: TGTGCCAGCAGCGGAACCCAGGGAAGAAGTACAGATACGCAGTATTTT

j_call: TRBJ1-6
clone_size: .
d_call: .
v_call: TRBV27
cdr3_aa: CASNSWSGAMYNSPLHF
cdr3_nt: TGTGCCAGCAACTCCTGGTCCGGCGCTATGTATAATTCACCCCTCCACTTT

j_call: TRBJ1-2
clone_size: .
d_call: .
v_call: TRBV29-1
cdr3_aa: CSVAGTVNYGYTF
cdr3_nt: TGCAGCGTTGCGGGGACGGTTAACTATGGCTACACCTTC

j_call: TRBJ2-1
clone_size: .
d_call: .
v_call: TRBV7-8
cdr3_aa: CASSSPMSGAPQFF
cdr3_nt: TGTGCCAGCAGCTCACCCATGTCGGGGGCTCCGCAGTTCTTC

j_call: TRBJ2-7
clone_size: .
d_call: .
v_call: TRBV21-1
cdr3_aa: CASSRLKQVPYEQYF
cdr3_nt: TGTGCCAGCAGCAGATTGAAACAGGTTCCCTACGAGCAGTACTTC

j_call: TRBJ2-5
clone_size: .
d_call: .
v_call: TRBV25-1
cdr3_aa: CASSEYRQGVETQYF
cdr3_nt: TGTGCCAGCAGTGAATATCGGCAGGGCGTGGAGACCCAGTACTTC

j_call: TRBJ2-7
clone_size: .
d_call: .
v_call: TRBV5-4
cdr3_aa: CASTEWGLSYEQYF
cdr3_nt: TGTGCCAGCACCGAATGGGGTCTTTCCTACGAGCAGTACTTC

j_call: TRBJ1-6
clone_size: .
d_call: .
v_call: TRBV28
cdr3_aa: CASIKADPYNSPLHF
cdr3_nt: TGTGCCAGCATCAAAGCGGACCCCTATAATTCACCCCTCCACTTT

j_call: TRBJ1-1
clone_size: .
d_call: .
v_call: TRBV27
cdr3_aa: CASSLSANTEAFF
cdr3_nt: TGTGCCAGCAGCCTCTCCGCGAACACTGAAGCTTTCTTT

j_call: TRBJ2-1
clone_size: .
d_call: TRBD2
v_call: TRBV6-4
cdr3_aa: CASSPVWGLAGANNEQFF
cdr3_nt: TGTGCCAGCAGTCCGGTTTGGGGTCTAGCGGGGGCCAACAATGAGCAGTTCTTC

j_call: TRBJ2-2
clone_size: .
d_call: .
v_call: TRBV7-9
cdr3_aa: CASSLGHGGRNTGELFF
cdr3_nt: TGTGCCAGCAGCTTAGGGCACGGGGGCAGGAACACCGGGGAGCTGTTTTTT

j_call: TRBJ2-6
clone_size: .
d_call: TRBD1
v_call: TRBV7-9
cdr3_aa: CASSLAGQAGANVLTF
cdr3_nt: TGTGCCAGCAGCTTAGCGGGACAGGCTGGGGCCAACGTCCTGACTTTC

j_call: TRBJ2-1
clone_size: .
d_call: .
v_call: TRBV7-6
cdr3_aa: CASSPPLGSSYNEQFF
cdr3_nt: TGTGCCAGCAGCCCCCCCCTTGGGAGCTCCTACAATGAGCAGTTCTTC

j_call: TRBJ1-3
clone_size: once
d_call: .
v_call: TRBV9
cdr3_aa: CASSSPTGRSGNTIYF
cdr3_nt: TGTGCCAGCAGCTCCCCGACAGGCCGCTCTGGAAACACCATATATTTT

j_call: TRBJ2-2
clone_size: .
d_call: .
v_call: TRBV27
cdr3_aa: CASTGTNTGELFF
cdr3_nt: TGTGCCAGCACCGGAACGAACACCGGGGAGCTGTTTTTT

j_call: TRBJ2-4
clone_size: .
d_call: .
v_call: TRBV9
cdr3_aa: CASSSSGVLAKNIQYF
cdr3_nt: TGTGCCAGCAGCTCTTCTGGTGTCCTAGCCAAAAACATTCAGTACTTC

j_call: TRBJ1-1
clone_size: .
d_call: TRBD1
v_call: TRBV10-3
cdr3_aa: CAISEGQGVKPDGFF
cdr3_nt: TGTGCCATCAGTGAGGGACAGGGGGTGAAGCCGGACGGTTTCTTT

j_call: TRBJ1-3
clone_size: .
d_call: .
v_call: TRBV27
cdr3_aa: CASSFSRPISGNTIYF
cdr3_nt: TGTGCCAGCAGTTTCTCTCGACCGATCTCTGGAAACACCATATATTTT

j_call: TRBJ2-1
clone_size: .
d_call: TRBD1
v_call: TRBV28
cdr3_aa: CASSYGTGYNEQFF
cdr3_nt: TGTGCCAGCAGTTACGGGACAGGGTACAATGAGCAGTTCTTC